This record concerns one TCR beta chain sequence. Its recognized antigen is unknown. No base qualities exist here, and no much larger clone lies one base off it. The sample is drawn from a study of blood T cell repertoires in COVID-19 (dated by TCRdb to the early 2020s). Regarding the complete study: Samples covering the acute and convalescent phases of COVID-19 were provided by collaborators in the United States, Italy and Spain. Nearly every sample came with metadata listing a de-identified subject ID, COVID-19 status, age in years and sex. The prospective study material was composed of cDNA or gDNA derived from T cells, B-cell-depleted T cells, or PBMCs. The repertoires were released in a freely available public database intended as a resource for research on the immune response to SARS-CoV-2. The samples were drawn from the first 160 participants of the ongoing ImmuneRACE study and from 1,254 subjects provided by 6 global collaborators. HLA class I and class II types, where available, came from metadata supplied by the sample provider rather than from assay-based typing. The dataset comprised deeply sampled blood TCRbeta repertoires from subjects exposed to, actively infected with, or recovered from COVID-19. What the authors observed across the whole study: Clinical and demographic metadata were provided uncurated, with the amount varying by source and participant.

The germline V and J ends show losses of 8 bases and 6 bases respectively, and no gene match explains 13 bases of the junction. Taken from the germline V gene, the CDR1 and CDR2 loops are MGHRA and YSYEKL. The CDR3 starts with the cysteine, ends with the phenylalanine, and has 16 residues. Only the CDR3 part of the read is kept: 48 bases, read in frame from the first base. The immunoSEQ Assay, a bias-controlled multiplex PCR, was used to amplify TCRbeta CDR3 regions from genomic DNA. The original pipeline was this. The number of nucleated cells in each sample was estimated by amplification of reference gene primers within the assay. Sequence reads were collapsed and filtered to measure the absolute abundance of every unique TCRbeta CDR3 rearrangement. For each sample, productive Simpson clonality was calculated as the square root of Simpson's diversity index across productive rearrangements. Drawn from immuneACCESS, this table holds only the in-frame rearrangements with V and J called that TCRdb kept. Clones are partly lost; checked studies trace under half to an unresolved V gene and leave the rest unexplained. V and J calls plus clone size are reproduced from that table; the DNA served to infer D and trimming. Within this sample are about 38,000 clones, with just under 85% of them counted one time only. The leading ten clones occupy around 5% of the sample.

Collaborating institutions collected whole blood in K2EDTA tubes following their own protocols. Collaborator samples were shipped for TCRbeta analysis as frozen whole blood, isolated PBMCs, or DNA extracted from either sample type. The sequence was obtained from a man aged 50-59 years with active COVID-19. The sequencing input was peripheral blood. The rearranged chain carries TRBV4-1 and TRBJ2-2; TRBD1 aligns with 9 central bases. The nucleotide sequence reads TGCGCCAGCGGCCGGGACAGGGTTCGTCTGGCCGGGGAGCTGTTTTTT. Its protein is CASGRDRVRLAGELFF.